The 7 T cell receptor beta chains listed next were all sequenced from one sample in a study of Graves' ophthalmopathy and Graves' hyperthyroidism. TCR beta CDR3 amplification used RNA transcripts. RT-PCR with HTBI primers came first, then second-round multiplex PCR. TCRdb itself ran the multiplex PCR reads through MiXCR, one entry per CDR3 protein. The sample contains 580,000 or so distinct CDR3 sequences, 35% to 45% of which appear only once. The sequenced sample was peripheral blood or thyroid tissue (not recorded which). These receptors were taken from an adult man with Graves' hyperthyroidism.

The chain has TRBV25-1 and TRBJ2-3; the D is unclear. Germline assignment: CDR1 MGHDK and CDR2 SYGVNS. CDR3 length: 16 amino acids. V lost 4 bases to trimming and J lost 2 bases, with 16 bases between them. The CDR3 DNA reads as TGTGCCAGCAGTGGTCCAGATAGTTGGTACACAGATACGCAGTATTTT. Protein sequence: CASSGPDSWYTDTQYF.

This clonotype was picked up many times. The chain is built from TRBV7-9 and TRBJ2-7; D gene unclear. The CDR3 length is 17 residues. The V end was cut by 2 bases, the J end by 2 bases, with 19 bases between. Per the germline V gene, CDR1 is SEHNR and CDR2 is FQNEAQ (reference sequence). The CDR3 loop is CASSLQALGRRPYEQYF. The CDR3 DNA is TGTGCCAGCAGCTTACAGGCCCTCGGTAGAAGACCCTACGAGCAGTACTTC. Based on the CDR3 plus reference TRBV7-9 and TRBJ2-7, the full variable domain is DTGVSQNPRHKITKRGQNVTFRCDPISEHNRLYWYRQTLGQGPEFLTYFQNEAQLEKSRLLSDRFSAERPKGSFSTLEIQRTEQGDSAMYLCASSLQALGRRPYEQYFGPGTRLTVT.

J is TRBJ1-4 and V is TRBV5-1; TRBD1 matches at 8 bases. This CDR3 is built from 12 residues. Germline V lookup: CDR1 SGHRS, CDR2 YFSETQ. Germline trimming cut 2 bases from V and 10 bases from J; bases unmatched to any gene: 1. The CDR3 spells CASSLGTGKLFF. The CDR3, as DNA: TGCGCCAGCAGCTTAGGGACAGGAAAACTGTTTTTT.

The chain uses TRBV7-9 and TRBJ2-5, with 8 nucleotides matching TRBD2. CDR1 and CDR2 (germline): SEHNR, FQNEAQ (reference sequence). The CDR3 length is 15 residues. The junction had 5 bases not matched to a gene; V was cut back by 3 bases and J by 2 bases. The CDR3 sequence is CASSFPSGFQETQYF. DNA of the CDR3: TGTGCCAGCAGCTTCCCTAGCGGGTTTCAAGAGACCCAGTACTTC.

The chain uses TRBV20-1 and TRBJ2-5; the D is unclear. The CDR3 sequence is 12 residues long. Per the germline V gene, CDR1 is DFQATT and CDR2 is SNEGSKA (reference sequence). CDR3 amino acids: CSVGGLSETQYF. In DNA, the CDR3 is TGCAGCGTAGGTGGGCTTTCGGAGACCCAGTACTTC.

This chain's CDR3 is CASSFTGSGYGYTF. The CDR3 nucleotides are TGTGCCAGCAGCTTCACAGGGAGTGGCTATGGCTACACCTTC. The rearrangement joins TRBV7-8 to TRBJ1-2; tentative D call: TRBD1 (6 bases). CDR1 is SGHVS and CDR2 is FQNEAQ in the germline V gene. CDR3 length equals 14 residues. The V end lost 3 bases, the J end lost 4 bases, and 12 bases lay between the germline ends.

This clonotype was detected many times. This chain connects TRBV20-1 to TRBJ2-7; maybe TRBD1 (5 bases). Germline CDR1 DFQATT, CDR2 SNEGSKA (reference sequence). This CDR3 has 14 residues. V gave up 3 bases and J gave up 2 bases, with 14 bases separating them. The CDR3 nucleotides are TGCAGTGCTAGGGCGACAGAACTAACCTACGAGCAGTACTTC. Translating gives CSARATELTYEQYF.